Listed here are 4 T cell receptor beta chains from one sample, sequenced in a study of blood T cell repertoires in COVID-19. Only in-frame clones appear in the TCRdb table, and some are missing; sequencing was by immunoSEQ multiplex PCR. The sample shows over 50,000 clones, roughly three quarters of them seen only once. Sequencing was carried out using peripheral blood. These receptors all stem from a man at least 80 years old with acute or convalescent COVID-19.

This clone came up a few times. The chain has TRBV28 and TRBJ2-3, with 10 bases fitting TRBD2. After removal of 4 bases from V and 3 bases from J, the junction contained 10 bases not matched to a gene. Germline lookup yields CDR1 MDHEN and CDR2 SYDVKM. There are 17 residues in the CDR3. The CDR3 region has the DNA TGTGCCAGCAGTTCTATGGAGAGCGGGAGGGCAACAGATACGCAGTATTTT. This gives the protein CASSSMESGRATDTQYF.

The CDR3 DNA reads as TGTGCCAGCAGCCCACGGGACGGGGGGTGGTCCTACAATGAGCAGTTCTTC. Amino acids: CASSPRDGGWSYNEQFF. This chain links TRBV9 with TRBJ2-1, with 7 bases that match TRBD2. The CDR3 covers 17 residues. In germline, CDR1 is SGDLS, CDR2 YYNGEE. Trimming took 4 bases from V and 1 from J; bases not matched to a gene: 11.

The chain combines TRBV10-3 with TRBJ2-2; no definite D call. Trimming shortened V by 9 bases and J by 3 bases, and 14 bases separated the two germline ends. The CDR3 sequence is 14 residues long. In germline, CDR1 is ENHRY, CDR2 SYGVKD. DNA of the CDR3: TGTGCCATAAAAGGAGTGATGGACACCGGGGAGCTGTTTTTT. This sequence encodes CAIKGVMDTGELFF.

The V call is TRBV11-3, the J call TRBJ2-3; TRBD2 agrees at 8 bases. Germline CDR1 SGHNT, CDR2 YENEEA. Unmatched junction bases numbered 5, after V lost 0 bases and J lost 3 bases. The CDR3 spans 16 residues. CDR3 amino acids: CASSLDSSGGTDTQYF. The DNA of the CDR3 is TGTGCCAGCAGCTTAGATAGCAGCGGGGGAACAGATACGCAGTATTTT.